Listed below are T cell receptor beta chains from one sample, sequenced in a study of T cells after yellow fever vaccination. MiXCR, applied by TCRdb to the 5' RACE reads, yields one record per CDR3 protein. Here the sample spans some 300,000 distinct CDR3 sequences, roughly 9% being singletons. The source material was CD4+ T cells sorted from PBMCs, sampled 5 days after the yellow fever booster vaccination. These receptors were obtained from a man aged 18 to 30 who received the YFV17D yellow fever vaccine. Each CDR3 is given with its conserved first and last residue. Each record gives: J gene, V gene, clone size, D gene, CDR3 DNA, CDR3 protein. A D gene is named only where the DNA matches it firmly. Size tells how often a clone was seen (once, few, many) or the class of an expanded clone, and some rows leave it out.

TRBJ1-3	TRBV5-1	few	-	TGCGCCAGCAGCAAACAGGGAGTCCCTAGCTCTGGAAACACCATATATTTT	CASSKQGVPSSGNTIYF
TRBJ1-5	TRBV20-1	few	-	TGCAGTGCTAGGGGGACCCTGAATCAGCCCCAGCATTTT	CSARGTLNQPQHF
TRBJ1-1	TRBV18	-	-	TGTGCCAGCTCACCCGATGAGGGGGAGGCTTTCTTT	CASSPDEGEAFF
TRBJ1-3	TRBV10-1	many	-	TGCGCCAGCAGTGAGTCGGGGACCAACACCATATATTTT	CASSESGTNTIYF
TRBJ1-4	TRBV7-2	many	-	TGTGCCAGCAGCCGGGGGAGTGGGAATGAAAAACTGTTTTTT	CASSRGSGNEKLFF
TRBJ2-2	TRBV11-1	-	-	TGTGCCAGCAGTATTTCAACAGGCCGAGGTCAATCCGGGGAGCTGTTTTTT	CASSISTGRGQSGELFF
TRBJ1-5	TRBV7-9	many	TRBD1	TGTGCCAGCAGCCATGACAGGGGGTTCTCGGCGAGCAATCAGCCCCAGCATTTT	CASSHDRGFSASNQPQHF
TRBJ2-3	TRBV7-6	many	TRBD2	TGTGCCAGCAGCCCGAGGTATACTAGCGGCACAGATACGCAGTATTTT	CASSPRYTSGTDTQYF
TRBJ2-3	TRBV7-2	medium-sized	-	TGTGCCAGCAGCTTAGTGGTGGGGACAGATACGCAGTATTTT	CASSLVVGTDTQYF
TRBJ2-4	TRBV4-2	many	-	TGTGCCAGCAGCCCCGCTTCTGGGGGGTCCAAAAACATTCAGTACTTC	CASSPASGGSKNIQYF
TRBJ2-5	TRBV20-1	few	TRBD1	TGCAGTGCAGGGACAGGAAGGGAGACCCAGTACTTC	CSAGTGRETQYF
TRBJ1-6	TRBV6-2/TRBV6-3	-	-	TGTGCCAGCGGGGGGACAAGAGATTCACCCCTCCACTTT	CASGGTRDSPLHF
TRBJ2-1	TRBV20-1	few	-	TGCAGTGCCCCCACACCCTCGGGCAATGAGCAGTTCTTC	CSAPTPSGNEQFF
TRBJ2-1	TRBV5-1	few	-	TGCGCCAGCAGCGCTTCCGGGAGCTCCTACAATGAGCAGTTCTTC	CASSASGSSYNEQFF
TRBJ1-2	TRBV7-2	-	-	TGTGCCAGCAGCTTAGCGGGACTGGAGCATGGCTACACCTTC	CASSLAGLEHGYTF
TRBJ2-2	TRBV5-1	many	-	TGCGCCAGCAGCTTCACCGGGGAGCTGTTTTTT	CASSFTGELFF
TRBJ2-1	TRBV10-3	-	-	TGTCCCATCAGTGTTTGGACAGACAATGAGCAGTTCTTC	CPISVWTDNEQFF
TRBJ1-1	TRBV5-1	many	-	TGCGCCAGCAGCTTGATGTGGGTAGGGAACACTGAAGCTTTCTTT	CASSLMWVGNTEAFF
TRBJ2-5	TRBV30	many	-	TGTGCCTGGAGTGTACTACGCACTAGTTGGGAAGAGACCCAGTACTTC	CAWSVLRTSWEETQYF
TRBJ1-1	TRBV12-3/TRBV12-4	many	-	TGTGCCAGCAGTTCGGGGGGAACCATGAACACTGAAGCTTTCTTT	CASSSGGTMNTEAFF
TRBJ2-7	TRBV30	-	-	TGTGCCTGGAGTGTAGAGGGCAGAGAATACGAGCAGTACTTC	CAWSVEGREYEQYF
TRBJ2-7	TRBV5-1	many	-	TGCGCCAGCAGCTTGGCTAGTGGCCGGGAGCAGTACTTC	CASSLASGREQYF
TRBJ2-1	TRBV6-5	once	TRBD1	TGTGCCAGCAGTAACGGACAGGGAAGTTACAATGAGCAGTTCTTC	CASSNGQGSYNEQFF
TRBJ2-5	TRBV20-1	-	-	TGCAGTGCCCAACCAAGGGGCCGAGAGACCCAGTACTTC	CSAQPRGRETQYF
TRBJ2-6	TRBV10-3	once	-	TGTGCCGTGTCCCGCTCTGGGGCCAACGTCCTGACTTTC	CAVSRSGANVLTF
TRBJ1-1	TRBV6-2/TRBV6-3	many	-	TGTGCCAGCAGTGCCCGGGGTATAAGGTCGGTGAACACTGAAGCTTTCTTT	CASSARGIRSVNTEAFF
TRBJ2-3	TRBV20-1	few	-	TGCAGTGCACGGACCGTGGGTCCAGATACGCAGTATTTT	CSARTVGPDTQYF
TRBJ2-5	TRBV7-8	many	TRBD2	TGTGCCAGCAGCTTAGCGTTTAGCGGGGATGAGACCCAGTACTTC	CASSLAFSGDETQYF
TRBJ1-4	TRBV12-3/TRBV12-4	few	TRBD1	TGTGCCAGCAGTGCCCAGGGGGCGCCTACTAATGAAAAACTGTTTTTT	CASSAQGAPTNEKLFF
TRBJ1-2	TRBV27	few	-	TGTGCCAGCAGTTTAAGGGCCCCTAACTATGGCTACACCTTC	CASSLRAPNYGYTF
TRBJ2-3	TRBV7-2	-	-	TGTGCCAGCAGCTTAAGCGGACCAGGTGGGGCAGATACGCAGTATTTT	CASSLSGPGGADTQYF
TRBJ2-3	TRBV24-1	many	-	TGTGCCACAAGAGACGGGTCGGATACGCAGTATTTT	CATRDGSDTQYF
TRBJ1-2	TRBV7-2	-	-	TGTGCCAGCAGCTACCGTAATCCCTATGGCTACACCTTC	CASSYRNPYGYTF
TRBJ2-3	TRBV11-2	-	TRBD2	TGTGCCAGCAGCACATTAGCGGGGGGTCCCACAGATACGCAGTATTTT	CASSTLAGGPTDTQYF
TRBJ1-5	TRBV6-5	-	-	TGTGCCAGCACAGACGGGGGAGGGGGCAATCAGCCCCAGCATTTT	CASTDGGGGNQPQHF
TRBJ1-5	TRBV12-3/TRBV12-4	few	-	TGTGCCAGCAGTTGGTACCCTCAGCCCCAGCATTTT	CASSWYPQPQHF
TRBJ1-1	TRBV4-3	many	-	TGCGCCAGCAGCCAAGCTCAGGGGCGCGGCACTGAAGCTTTCTTT	CASSQAQGRGTEAFF
TRBJ2-1	TRBV6-2/TRBV6-3	-	TRBD2	TGTGCCAGCAAAGACACGACTAGCGGGGGCTCCCGGCAGTTCTTC	CASKDTTSGGSRQFF
TRBJ2-2	TRBV3-1	few	TRBD2	TGTGCCAGCAGCCAGGGGGGGACCACCGGGGAGCTGTTTTTT	CASSQGGTTGELFF
TRBJ2-3	TRBV7-2	-	TRBD2	TGTGCCAGCAGCCCAACTAGCGGGGTGTCGCAGTATTTT	CASSPTSGVSQYF
TRBJ2-1	TRBV7-2	few	-	TGTGCCAGCAGCTTCTCGGGGCCCACTGAGCAGTTCTTC	CASSFSGPTEQFF
TRBJ2-5	TRBV7-2	-	-	TGTGCCACCAAGAGGGGGTACCAAGAGACCCAGTACTTC	CATKRGYQETQYF